The 4 T cell receptor beta chains listed next were all sequenced from one sample in a study of cytotoxic CD8 clonotypes in ibrutinib-treated CLL. Data came from immunoSEQ multiplex PCR; TCRdb stores just in-frame clones and leaves some out. The sample gives some 170,000 clones, 70% to 90% of which show up once; 3% is in the top ten. This material consisted of PBMCs, taken at disease progression, from a patient treated with ibrutinib. These receptors were collected from a human donor with chronic lymphocytic leukemia.

The CDR3: CASSLPPDSPHQPQHF. In DNA, the CDR3 is TGTGCCAGCAGTTTACCCCCTGACAGTCCCCATCAGCCCCAGCATTTT. The genes are TRBV27 and TRBJ1-5; D possibly corresponds to TRBD1 (5 bases). In germline, CDR1 is MNHEY, CDR2 SMNVEV (reference sequence). The CDR3 has 16 residues. V was trimmed by 2 bases and J by 5 bases, leaving 16 bases between them.

This chain links TRBV10-3 with TRBJ1-5; TRBD1 might be the D (5 bases). The CDR3 length is 15 residues. Deletions cut 4 bases from V and 0 bases from J, with 10 bases between. Germline CDR1 ENHRY, CDR2 SYGVKD. The CDR3 spells CAISGDSYSNQPQHF. The CDR3 bases are TGTGCCATCAGTGGGGACTCTTATAGCAATCAGCCCCAGCATTTT.

The chain carries TRBV7-8 and TRBJ1-1; D is ambiguous. The ends were cut back, 1 base at V and 8 bases at J, with 8 bases in the middle. The CDR3 is 12 amino acids. Germline-derived CDR1 and CDR2 are SGHVS and FQNEAQ. The CDR3 DNA reads as TGTGCCAGCAGCTTAGGGGGTGCCGAAGCTTTCTTT. This translates into CASSLGGAEAFF.

This chain links TRBV5-1 with TRBJ2-1, with D possibly TRBD2 on 5 matching bases. Trimming took off 2 bases at V and 8 bases at J, with 20 bases between the two ends. Germline CDR1 is SGHRS and CDR2 is YFSETQ. The CDR3 spans 16 residues. The CDR3 here is CASSFGVYSAADEQFF. The CDR3 nucleotides read TGCGCCAGCAGCTTCGGGGTATACAGCGCCGCAGATGAGCAGTTCTTC.